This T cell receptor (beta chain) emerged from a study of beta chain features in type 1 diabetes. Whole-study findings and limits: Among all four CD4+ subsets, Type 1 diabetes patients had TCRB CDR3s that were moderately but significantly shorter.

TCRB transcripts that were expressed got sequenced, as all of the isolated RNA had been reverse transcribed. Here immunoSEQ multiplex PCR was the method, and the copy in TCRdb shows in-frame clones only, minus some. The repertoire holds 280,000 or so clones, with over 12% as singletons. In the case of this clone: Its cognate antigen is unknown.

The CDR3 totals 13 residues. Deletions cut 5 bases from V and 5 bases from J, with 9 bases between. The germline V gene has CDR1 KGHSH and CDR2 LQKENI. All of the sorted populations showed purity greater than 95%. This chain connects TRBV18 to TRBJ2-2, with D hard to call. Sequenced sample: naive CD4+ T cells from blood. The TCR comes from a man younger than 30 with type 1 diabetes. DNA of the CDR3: TGTGCCAGCTCAACTATGAGTACCGGGGAGCTGTTTTTT. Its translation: CASSTMSTGELFF.